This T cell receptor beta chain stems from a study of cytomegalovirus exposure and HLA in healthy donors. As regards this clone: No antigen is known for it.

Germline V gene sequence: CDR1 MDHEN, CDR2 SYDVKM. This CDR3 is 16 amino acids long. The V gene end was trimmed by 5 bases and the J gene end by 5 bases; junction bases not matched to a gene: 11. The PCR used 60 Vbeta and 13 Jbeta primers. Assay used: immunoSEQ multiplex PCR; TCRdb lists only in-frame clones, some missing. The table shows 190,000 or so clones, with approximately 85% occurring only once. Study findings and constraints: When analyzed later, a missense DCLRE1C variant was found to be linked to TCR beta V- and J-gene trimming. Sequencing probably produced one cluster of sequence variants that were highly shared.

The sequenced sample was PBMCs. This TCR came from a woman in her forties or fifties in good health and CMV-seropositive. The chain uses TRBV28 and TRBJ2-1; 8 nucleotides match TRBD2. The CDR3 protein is CASSPPPGLGDNEQFF. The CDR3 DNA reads TGTGCCAGCAGTCCACCGCCGGGACTAGGGGACAATGAGCAGTTCTTC.